The present TCR beta chain was sequenced within a study of shared clonotypes between healthy human individuals. CDR1 and CDR2 from the germline V gene are MDHEN and SYDVKM. This CDR3 has 15 amino acids. V was shortened by 6 bases and J by 5 bases, with 19 bases between the two germline ends. In regard to this clone: What it binds is not known.

Adults of Caucasian background living in Nashville, Tennessee made up all donors. Together with CD45RO+ cells, CCR7-negative CD45RA+ TemRA cells were included in CD8 memory. Assay: immunoSEQ multiplex PCR; the TCRdb copy retains only in-frame clones and omits some. The data hold fewer than 130,000 clones, with about 67% observed a single time. General observations from the study: Donors were few, which limited the genetic and exposure-history diversity represented.

The sample comprised memory CD8+ T cells sorted from blood. The subset denotes: CD45RO+ cells pooled with CCR7-negative TemRA cells. The chain joins TRBV28 to TRBJ2-5, with D possibly matching TRBD2 (6 bases). The TCR comes from a woman in her thirties in good health. The CDR3 is CASSPRRGPRETQYF. The CDR3 DNA reads as TGTGCCAGCAGCCCCCGGCGGGGCCCTCGGGAGACCCAGTACTTC.